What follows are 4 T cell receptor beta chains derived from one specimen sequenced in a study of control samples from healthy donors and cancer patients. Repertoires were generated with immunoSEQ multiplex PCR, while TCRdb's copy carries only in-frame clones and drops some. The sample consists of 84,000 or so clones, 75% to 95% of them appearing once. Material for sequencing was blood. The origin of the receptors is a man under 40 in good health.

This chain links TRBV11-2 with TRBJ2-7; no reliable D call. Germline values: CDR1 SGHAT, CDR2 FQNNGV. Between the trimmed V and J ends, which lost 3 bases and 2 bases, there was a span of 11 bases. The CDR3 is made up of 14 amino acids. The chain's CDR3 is CASSFGGTAYEQYF. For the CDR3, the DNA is TGTGCCAGCAGCTTCGGTGGAACAGCCTACGAGCAGTACTTC.

The CDR3 spells CASGGRGNEQFF. The CDR3, as DNA: TGTGCCAGCGGCGGGAGGGGGAATGAGCAGTTCTTC. V and J are TRBV6-5 and TRBJ2-1, with 9 bases fitting TRBD2. In germline, CDR1 is MNHEY, CDR2 SVGAGI. The CDR3 has 12 residues. V shed 8 bases, J shed 7 bases, and the junction held 3 bases outside the gene matches.

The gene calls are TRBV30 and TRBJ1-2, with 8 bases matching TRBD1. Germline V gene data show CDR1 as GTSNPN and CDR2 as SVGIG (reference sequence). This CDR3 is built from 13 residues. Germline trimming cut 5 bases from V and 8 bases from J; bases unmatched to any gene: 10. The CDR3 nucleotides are TGTGCCTGGCAATCTCAGGGGGCTGGAGGCTACACCTTC. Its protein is CAWQSQGAGGYTF.

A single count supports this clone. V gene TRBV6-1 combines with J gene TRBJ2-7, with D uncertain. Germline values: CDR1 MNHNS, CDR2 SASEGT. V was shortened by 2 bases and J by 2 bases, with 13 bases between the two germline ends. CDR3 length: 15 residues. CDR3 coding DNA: TGTGCCAGCAGTGAAAATGGTGGCTCTGCCTACGAGCAGTACTTC. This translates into CASSENGGSAYEQYF.